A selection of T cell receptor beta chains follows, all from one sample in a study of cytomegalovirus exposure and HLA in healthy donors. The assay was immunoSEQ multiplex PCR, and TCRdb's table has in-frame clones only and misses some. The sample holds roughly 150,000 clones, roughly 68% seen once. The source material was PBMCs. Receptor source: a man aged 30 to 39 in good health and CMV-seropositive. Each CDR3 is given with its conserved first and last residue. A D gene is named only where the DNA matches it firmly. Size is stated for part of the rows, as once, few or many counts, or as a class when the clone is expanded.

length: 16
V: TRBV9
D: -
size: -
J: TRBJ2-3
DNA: TGTGCCAGCAGCCTCCGGGACTCGAGAGACCCAGATACGCAGTATTTT
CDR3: CASSLRDSRDPDTQYF

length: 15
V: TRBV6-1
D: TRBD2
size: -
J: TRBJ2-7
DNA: TGTGCCAGCAGTGTCTCTAGCGGGGAGACCTACGAGCAGTACTTC
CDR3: CASSVSSGETYEQYF

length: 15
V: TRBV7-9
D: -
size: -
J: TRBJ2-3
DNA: TGTGCCAGCAGCTCCGGCGGGGGCGGCACAGATACGCAGTATTTT
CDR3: CASSSGGGGTDTQYF

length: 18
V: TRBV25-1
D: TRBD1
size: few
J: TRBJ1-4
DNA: TGTGCCAGCAGTGACCCCCGGGACAGGGGCGCGTCTGGAGAAAAACTGTTTTTT
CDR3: CASSDPRDRGASGEKLFF

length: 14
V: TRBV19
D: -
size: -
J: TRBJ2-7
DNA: TGTGCCAGTAGTATTAGTCCGTTTCTCTACGAGCAGTACTTC
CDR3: CASSISPFLYEQYF

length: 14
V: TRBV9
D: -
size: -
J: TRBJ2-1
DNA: TGTGCCAGCAGCTTCCGCGCTCCCCCTAATGAGCAGTTCTTC
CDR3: CASSFRAPPNEQFF

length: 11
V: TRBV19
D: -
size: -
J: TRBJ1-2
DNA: TGTGCCAGTCGTGAGAAATATGGCTACACCTTC
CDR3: CASREKYGYTF

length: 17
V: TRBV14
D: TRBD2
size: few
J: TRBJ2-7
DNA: TGTGCCAGCAGCCAAGAGGCCGGGACTAGCGGGCTCTACGAGCAGTACTTC
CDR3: CASSQEAGTSGLYEQYF

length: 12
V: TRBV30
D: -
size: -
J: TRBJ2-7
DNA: TGTGCCTGGAGTGTACAGTTCTACGAGCAGTACTTC
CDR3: CAWSVQFYEQYF

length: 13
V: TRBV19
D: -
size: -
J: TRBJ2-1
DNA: TGTGCCAGTAGTATAGCAGTGAACAATGAGCAGTTCTTC
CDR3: CASSIAVNNEQFF

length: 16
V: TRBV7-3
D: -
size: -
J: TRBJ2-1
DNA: TGTGCCAGCAGCTTAACCTCGACAGGCCCAAGCAATGAGCAGTTCTTC
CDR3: CASSLTSTGPSNEQFF

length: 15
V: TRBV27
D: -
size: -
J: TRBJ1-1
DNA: TGTGCCAGCAGTTTAGGGGTAAGGGGCAGAACTGAAGCTTTCTTT
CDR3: CASSLGVRGRTEAFF

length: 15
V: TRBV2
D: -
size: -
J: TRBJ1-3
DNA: TGTGCCAGCAGGGGGAGGGGAAGAGAAGGAAACACCATATATTTT
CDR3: CASRGRGREGNTIYF

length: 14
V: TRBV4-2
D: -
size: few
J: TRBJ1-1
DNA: TGTGCCAGCAGCCGAATACAGGGGAACACTGAAGCTTTCTTT
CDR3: CASSRIQGNTEAFF

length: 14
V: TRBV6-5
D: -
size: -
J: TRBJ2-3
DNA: TGTGCCAGCACCGAATCGGTGCCCACAGATACGCAGTATTTT
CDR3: CASTESVPTDTQYF

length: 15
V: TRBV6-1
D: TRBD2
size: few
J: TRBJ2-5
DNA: TGTGCCGGGGGCCGAGTAGCGGGAAGTGGTGAGACCCAGTACTTC
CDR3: CAGGRVAGSGETQYF

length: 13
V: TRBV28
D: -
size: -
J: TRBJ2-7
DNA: TGTGCCAGCAGTTTTACCAGATCCTACGAGCAGTACTTC
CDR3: CASSFTRSYEQYF

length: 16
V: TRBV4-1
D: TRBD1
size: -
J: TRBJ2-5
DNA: TGCGCCAGCAGCCAAGAGACCGGGACAGCCGCAGCGACCCAGTACTTC
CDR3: CASSQETGTAAATQYF

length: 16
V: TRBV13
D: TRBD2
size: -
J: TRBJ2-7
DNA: TGTGCCAGCAGCGGTAGGACTAGCGGGAGGGCCTACGAGCAGTACTTC
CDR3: CASSGRTSGRAYEQYF

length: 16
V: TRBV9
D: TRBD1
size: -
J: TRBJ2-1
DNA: TGTGCCAGCAGCGTAGAAAGGGACAGGGGCTACAATGAGCAGTTCTTC
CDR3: CASSVERDRGYNEQFF

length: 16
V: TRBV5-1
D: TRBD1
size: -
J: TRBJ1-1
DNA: TGCGCCAGCAGCTTTTTAGGTCCCGGGACAGGGACTGAAGCTTTCTTT
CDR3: CASSFLGPGTGTEAFF

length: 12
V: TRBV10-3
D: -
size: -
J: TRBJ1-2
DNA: TGTGCCATTGCGGGGGGGAACTATGGCTACACCTTC
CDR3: CAIAGGNYGYTF

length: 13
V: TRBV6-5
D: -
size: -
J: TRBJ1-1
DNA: TGTGCCAGCAGTGAGACAGGGAACACTGAAGCTTTCTTT
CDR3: CASSETGNTEAFF

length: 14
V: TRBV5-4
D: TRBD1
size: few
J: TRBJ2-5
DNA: TGTGCCAGCAGCGTACAGGGGGCTGAAGAGACCCAGTACTTC
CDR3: CASSVQGAEETQYF

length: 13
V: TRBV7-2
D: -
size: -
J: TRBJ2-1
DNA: TGTGCCAGCAGCCAGGGTTCAGGCAATGAGCAGTTCTTC
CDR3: CASSQGSGNEQFF

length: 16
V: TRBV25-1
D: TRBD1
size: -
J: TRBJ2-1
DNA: TGTGCCAGCAGTGGTTGGGGACAGGGCTTTCACAATGAGCAGTTCTTC
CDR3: CASSGWGQGFHNEQFF

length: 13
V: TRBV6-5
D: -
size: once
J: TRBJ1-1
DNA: TGTGCAACCGGGAACCGTCAGAACACTGAAGCTTTCTTT
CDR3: CATGNRQNTEAFF

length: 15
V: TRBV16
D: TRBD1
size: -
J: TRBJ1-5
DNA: TGTGCCAGCAGCGAGGGGGACAGTAGCAATCAGCCCCAGCATTTT
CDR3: CASSEGDSSNQPQHF

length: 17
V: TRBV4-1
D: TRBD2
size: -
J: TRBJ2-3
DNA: TGCGCCAGCAGCCAAGTCATCAATAGCGGGAGAGGGGATACGCAGTATTTT
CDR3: CASSQVINSGRGDTQYF

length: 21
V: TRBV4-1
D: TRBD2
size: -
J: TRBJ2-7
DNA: TGCGCCAGCAGCCAAGGGGGAGCGAGGCTAGCGGGAATACAGGGCTACTACGAGCAGTACTTC
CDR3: CASSQGGARLAGIQGYYEQYF

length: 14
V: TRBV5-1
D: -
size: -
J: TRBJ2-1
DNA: TGCGCCAGCAGCTTGGCTGCGGATTTCAATGAGCAGTTCTTC
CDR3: CASSLAADFNEQFF

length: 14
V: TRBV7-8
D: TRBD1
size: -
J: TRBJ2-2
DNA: TGTGCCAGCAGCTCCGGGACAGCGACCGGGGAGCTGTTTTTT
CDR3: CASSSGTATGELFF

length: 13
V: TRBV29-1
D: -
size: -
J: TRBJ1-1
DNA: TGCAGCTCTCAAGGAGGGAAGGACACTGAAGCTTTCTTT
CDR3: CSSQGGKDTEAFF

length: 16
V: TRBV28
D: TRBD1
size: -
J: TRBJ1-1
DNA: TGTGCCAGCAGTCCCTCCAGGGGGACAGGCTCTCCTGAAGCTTTCTTT
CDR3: CASSPSRGTGSPEAFF

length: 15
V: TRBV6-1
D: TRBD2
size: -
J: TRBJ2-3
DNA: TGTGCCAGCAGTTTAGCGGGAGGATCCACAGATACGCAGTATTTT
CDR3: CASSLAGGSTDTQYF

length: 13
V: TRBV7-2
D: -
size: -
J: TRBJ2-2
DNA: TGTGCCAGCAGCTCGAAGTGGCCCGGGGAGCTGTTTTTT
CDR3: CASSSKWPGELFF

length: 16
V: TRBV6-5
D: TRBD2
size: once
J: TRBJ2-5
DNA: TGTGCCAGCAGTTCCAAGACTAGCGGGAGCCAAGAGACCCAGTACTTC
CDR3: CASSSKTSGSQETQYF

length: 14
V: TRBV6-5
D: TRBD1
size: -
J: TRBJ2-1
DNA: TGTGCCAGCAGACGGGACAGGGGAGGAAATGAGCAGTTCTTC
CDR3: CASRRDRGGNEQFF

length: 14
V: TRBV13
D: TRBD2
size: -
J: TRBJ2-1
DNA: TGTGCCAGCAGCTTATTACTAGCGGGAATTGAGCAGTTCTTC
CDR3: CASSLLLAGIEQFF

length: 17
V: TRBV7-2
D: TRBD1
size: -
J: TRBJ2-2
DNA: TGTGCCAGCAACTTTCGCCCCGGGACAGGGAACACCGGGGAGCTGTTTTTT
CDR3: CASNFRPGTGNTGELFF

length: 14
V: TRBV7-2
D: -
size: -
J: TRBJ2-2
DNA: TGTGCCAGCAGCTTCTCTAGCCCCCCCGGGGAGCTGTTTTTT
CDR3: CASSFSSPPGELFF

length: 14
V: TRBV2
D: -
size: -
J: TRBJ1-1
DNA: TGTGCCAGCAGTGGGTCAACGGGGGAACTTGAAGCTTTCTTT
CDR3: CASSGSTGELEAFF

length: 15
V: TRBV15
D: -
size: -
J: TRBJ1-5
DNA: TGTGCCACCAGCCGTGAACAGCATAGCAATCAGCCCCAGCATTTT
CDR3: CATSREQHSNQPQHF

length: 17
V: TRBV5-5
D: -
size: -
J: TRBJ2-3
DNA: TGTGCCAGCAGCTTGGGCTTTGGGAGGTTGAGGGCAGATACGCAGTATTTT
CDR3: CASSLGFGRLRADTQYF

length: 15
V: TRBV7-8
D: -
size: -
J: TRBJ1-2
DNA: TGTGCCAGCAGCTTATTAAGGGGGACCGCCTATGGCTACACCTTC
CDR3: CASSLLRGTAYGYTF

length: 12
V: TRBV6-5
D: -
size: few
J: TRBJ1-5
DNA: TGTGCCAGCGCGCCTCCCCAACAGCCCCAGCATTTT
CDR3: CASAPPQQPQHF

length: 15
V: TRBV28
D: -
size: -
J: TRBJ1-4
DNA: TGTGCCAGCAGCCCCGGGGGGGCGACTAATGAAAAACTGTTTTTT
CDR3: CASSPGGATNEKLFF

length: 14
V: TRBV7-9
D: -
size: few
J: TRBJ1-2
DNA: TGTGCCAGCAGCTTAGCGTCCGTTCGCTATGGCTACACCTTC
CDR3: CASSLASVRYGYTF

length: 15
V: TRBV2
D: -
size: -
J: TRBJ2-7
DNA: TGTGCCAGCAGTGAAACGATGGACTTACCCTACGAGCAGTACTTC
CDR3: CASSETMDLPYEQYF